One and the same sample provided the 26 T cell receptor beta chains below, sequenced in a study of cytomegalovirus exposure and HLA in healthy donors. The protocol was immunoSEQ multiplex PCR, while the TCRdb copy is restricted to in-frame clones and leaves out a portion. The sample lists roughly 170,000 clones; about 80% were seen once. The sample consisted of PBMCs. These receptors were taken from a woman aged 18-35 years in good health and CMV-seropositive.

The sample holds a few counts of this clone. The chain combines TRBV19 with TRBJ1-5; 8 bases agree with TRBD1. The CDR3 sequence is 14 residues long. Trimming at V came to 4 bases and at J to 1 base, leaving 0 bases not matched to a gene. Germline V CDR1 and CDR2: LNHDA, SQIVND (reference sequence). The CDR3 nucleotides read TGTGCCAGTAGTAGGACAGGGAGCAATCAGCCCCAGCATTTT. Translation gives CASSRTGSNQPQHF.

This rearrangement joins TRBV5-1 to TRBJ2-3, with TRBD2 identical over 11 bases. The CDR3 extends over 16 amino acids. The J segment lost 4 bases and the V segment lost 0 bases, leaving 4 bases of the junction unmatched. Germline V gene lookup returns CDR1 SGHRS and CDR2 YFSETQ. This chain's CDR3 is CASSLARLAGSDTQYF. The CDR3 DNA reads as TGCGCCAGCAGCTTGGCCCGACTAGCGGGGTCAGATACGCAGTATTTT.

The gene calls are TRBV7-9 and TRBJ1-1, with TRBD1 matching over 7 bases. Germline V gene lookup returns CDR1 SEHNR and CDR2 FQNEAQ (reference sequence). The CDR3 is made up of 18 amino acids. The trim removed 8 bases at V and 2 bases at J, leaving 20 bases unmatched. The CDR3 is CASVGFLDRDGPNTEAFF. The CDR3 DNA follows: TGTGCCAGCGTCGGGTTTTTAGACAGGGACGGGCCTAACACTGAAGCTTTCTTT.

The chain uses TRBV5-6 and TRBJ2-5; D is unclear. V was clipped by 0 bases and J by 1 base, with 7 bases between them. The CDR3 loop spans 14 amino acids. CDR1 SGHDT and CDR2 YYEEEE come from the germline V gene. CDR3 amino acids: CASSLGASQETQYF. The CDR3 nucleotides read TGTGCCAGCAGCTTGGGTGCCAGCCAAGAGACCCAGTACTTC.

The chain carries TRBV9 and TRBJ1-5, with TRBD1 matching 7 bases. Per germline, CDR1 SGDLS and CDR2 YYNGEE. Trimming cost V 3 bases and J 9 bases; bases outside gene matches: 6. CDR3 size: 13 residues. CDR3 region: CASSGIQGRPQHF. The CDR3 coding sequence is TGTGCCAGCAGCGGGATACAGGGGCGGCCCCAGCATTTT.

V usage is TRBV15 and J usage is TRBJ2-3, with 13 bases matching TRBD2. Germline CDR1 and CDR2: LNHNV and YYDKDF (reference sequence). V shed 5 bases, J shed 6 bases, and the junction held 5 bases outside the gene matches. This CDR3 contains 15 residues. CDR3 coding DNA: TGTGCCACCAGCTATACTAGCGGGGGGGTTGATACGCAGTATTTT. Its protein is CATSYTSGGVDTQYF.

This sequence joins TRBV13 and TRBJ1-2, with D perhaps matching TRBD1 (5 bases). The length of the CDR3 is 14 residues. Trimming pared 9 bases from V and 3 bases from J, leaving 17 bases between. Germline assignment: CDR1 PRHDT and CDR2 FYEKMQ (reference sequence). This chain's CDR3 is CASSAAQVYYGYTF. The CDR3 DNA reads TGTGCCAGTAGCGCCGCACAGGTTTACTATGGCTACACCTTC.

The count of this clone is one. Other nucleotide sequences from this sample produce the same CDR3. This chain connects TRBV7-9 to TRBJ1-1; D call uncertain. V was cut by 5 bases and J by 5 bases, with 9 bases left in between. This CDR3 comprises 12 residues. Germline values: CDR1 SEHNR, CDR2 FQNEAQ (reference sequence). The CDR3 region is CASSRGGTEAFF. CDR3 sequence (DNA): TGTGCCAGCAGCCGAGGCGGAACTGAAGCTTTCTTT.

V is TRBV2 and J is TRBJ2-7; 8 positions agree with TRBD2. V shed 1 base, J shed 7 bases, and the junction held 6 bases outside the gene matches. The CDR3 length is 14 residues. Germline V gene data show CDR1 as SNHLY and CDR2 as FYNNEI. CDR3 DNA sequence: TGTGCCAGCAGTGAAGTAAGGGGGACTAGTGAGCAGTACTTC. Its translation is CASSEVRGTSEQYF.

This chain connects TRBV10-1 to TRBJ2-2; 7 bases map to TRBD1. V lost 5 bases, J lost 0 bases, and 3 bases stayed unmatched. The CDR3 contains 15 residues. Per the germline V gene, CDR1 is WNHNN and CDR2 is SYGVQD (reference sequence). CDR3 sequence (DNA): TGCGCCAGCAGTACAGGGGACCCGAACACCGGGGAGCTGTTTTTT. Amino acids: CASSTGDPNTGELFF.

The chain employs TRBV19 and TRBJ1-2, with 8 bases fitting TRBD1. This CDR3 has 13 amino acids. The germline CDR1 and CDR2 sequences are LNHDA and SQIVND (reference sequence). J gave up 3 bases and V 4 bases, and 1 base lay outside the gene matches. CDR3 DNA sequence: TGTGCCAGTAGTACGGGACAGGACTATGGCTACACCTTC. Its translation is CASSTGQDYGYTF.

V and J are TRBV5-1 and TRBJ1-1; D unresolved. V was shortened by 1 base and J by 4 bases, with 14 bases between the two germline ends. The CDR3 is 15 residues long. Germline-derived CDR1 and CDR2 are SGHRS and YFSETQ. In DNA form, the CDR3 reads TGCGCCAGCAGCTTGTCGCGTGGGTCGGGCACTGAAGCTTTCTTT. The encoded protein is CASSLSRGSGTEAFF.

This chain uses TRBV7-9 with TRBJ2-7; D gene unclear. The V gene lost 3 bases and the J gene lost 6 bases, with 12 bases spanning the gap. Germline V gene data show CDR1 as SEHNR and CDR2 as FQNEAQ (reference sequence). The CDR3 is 13 residues long. The chain's CDR3 is CASSFWPLVEQYF. The CDR3 region has the DNA TGTGCCAGCAGCTTCTGGCCCCTCGTCGAGCAGTACTTC.

The genes are TRBV11-2 and TRBJ1-1; D is perhaps TRBD1 (5 bases). CDR1 and CDR2 from the germline V gene are SGHAT and FQNNGV. With 2 bases removed from V and 1 base from J, the gap between germline ends came to 23 bases. CDR3 size: 19 residues. CDR3 protein: CASSLLGRRGFIRNTEAFF. In DNA, the CDR3 is TGTGCCAGCAGCTTACTGGGTCGGAGGGGATTTATACGGAACACTGAAGCTTTCTTT.

This chain connects TRBV28 to TRBJ1-2; TRBD1 might be the D (5 bases). Germline values: CDR1 MDHEN, CDR2 SYDVKM. The CDR3 covers 12 residues. Trimming cost V 7 bases and J 7 bases, with 13 bases left between them. The CDR3 here is CASNVGVFGYTF. CDR3 in DNA: TGTGCCAGCAACGTAGGGGTATTTGGCTACACCTTC.

The gene calls are TRBV5-1 and TRBJ2-3, with 10 bases lining up with TRBD1. Germline trimming cut 4 bases from V and 5 bases from J; bases unmatched to any gene: 4. In germline, CDR1 is SGHRS, CDR2 YFSETQ. This CDR3 is 14 amino acids long. CDR3 region: CASSPGTGVDTQYF. CDR3 DNA: TGCGCCAGCAGCCCCGGGACAGGGGTAGATACGCAGTATTTT.

This clone was observed a handful of times. The chain links TRBV2 to TRBJ2-5; the match to TRBD2 covers 7 bases. J gave up 2 bases and V 11 bases, and 5 bases lay outside the gene matches. This CDR3 is 12 amino acids long. Germline V gene sequence: CDR1 SNHLY, CDR2 FYNNEI. The CDR3 DNA follows: TGTGCCTGCCGGGGGGAACAAGAGACCCAGTACTTC. This sequence encodes CACRGEQETQYF.

The chain employs TRBV5-4 and TRBJ1-2; D gene unclear. V was pared by 4 bases and J by 3 bases, with 13 bases between. This CDR3 region has 14 residues. Germline CDR1 reads SGHNT; CDR2 reads YYREEE (reference sequence). CDR3 DNA: TGTGCCAGCAGCGGCGGGGTTTGGGACTATGGCTACACCTTC. As protein: CASSGGVWDYGYTF.

A single count supports this clone. The rearrangement links TRBV10-2 to TRBJ1-5; D is possibly TRBD1 (5 bases). Trimming stripped 0 bases from V and 7 bases from J, with 13 bases between. The CDR3 sequence is 15 residues long. Per germline, CDR1 WSHSY and CDR2 SAAADI. CDR3 region: CASSESGGVVQPQHF. Here the CDR3 DNA reads TGCGCCAGCAGTGAGTCCGGAGGGGTGGTGCAGCCCCAGCATTTT.

This chain links TRBV27 with TRBJ2-1, with 9 bases that match TRBD1. The CDR3 sequence is 13 residues long. The trim removed 7 bases at V and 7 bases at J, leaving 5 bases unmatched. The germline V gene encodes CDR1 MNHEY and CDR2 SMNVEV (reference sequence). The CDR3 loop reads CASIRTGVNEQFF. CDR3 sequence (DNA): TGTGCCAGCATTAGGACAGGGGTAAATGAGCAGTTCTTC.

In its sample, this clone was seen once. The chain joins TRBV5-3 to TRBJ1-3; the D gene is possibly TRBD1 (5 bases). TRBV5-3 is known as an ORF, though its function is uncertain. The CDR3 is 17 amino acids. The V end was cut by 1 base, the J end by 4 bases, with 18 bases between. The CDR3 is CARSLKCQGHRGNTIYF. The CDR3 DNA reads as TGTGCCAGAAGCTTGAAGTGTCAGGGCCATCGAGGAAACACCATATATTTT.

This chain uses TRBV9 with TRBJ1-2, with TRBD1 identical over 9 bases. This CDR3 contains 12 residues. The germline CDR1 and CDR2 sequences are SGDLS and YYNGEE. V gave up 3 bases and J gave up 8 bases; unmatched junction bases: 2. CDR3 in amino acids: CASSGQGVGYTF. The CDR3 region has the DNA TGTGCCAGCAGCGGACAGGGGGTCGGCTACACCTTC. Full variable domain (missing parts from reference TRBV9 and TRBJ1-2): DSGVTQTPKHLITATGQRVTLRCSPRSGDLSVYWYQQSLDQGLQFLIQYYNGEERAKGNILERFSAQQFPDLHSELNLSSLELGDSALYFCASSGQGVGYTFGSGTRLTVV.

V is TRBV13 and J is TRBJ2-7; TRBD1 matches at 7 bases. Germline lookup yields CDR1 PRHDT and CDR2 FYEKMQ (reference sequence). The V gene end was trimmed by 4 bases and the J gene end by 2 bases; junction bases not matched to a gene: 8. The CDR3 has 15 amino acids. Here the CDR3 DNA reads TGTGCCAGCAGCTACACAGGGGAAGGAACCTACGAGCAGTACTTC. Translated, it gives CASSYTGEGTYEQYF.

V gene TRBV6-5 combines with J gene TRBJ2-1, with D maybe TRBD2 (6 bases). Trimming left V 2 bases short and J 7 bases short, with 9 bases between. The CDR3 extends over 13 amino acids. The germline V gene has CDR1 MNHEY and CDR2 SVGAGI. CDR3 sequence: CASSYGGINEQFF. In DNA form, the CDR3 reads TGTGCCAGCAGTTACGGCGGGATAAATGAGCAGTTCTTC.

V usage is TRBV4-2 and J usage is TRBJ1-3; D possibly corresponds to TRBD1 (6 bases). The CDR3 extends over 19 amino acids. CDR1 LGHNA and CDR2 YNFKEQ come from the germline V gene. The V end lost 5 bases, the J end lost 0 bases, and 23 bases lay between the germline ends. DNA for the CDR3: TGTGCCAGCAGCTCCAAGGCCATCAGGGGCGAGAGCTCTGGAAACACCATATATTTT. Residues: CASSSKAIRGESSGNTIYF.

This chain links TRBV27 with TRBJ2-1, with TRBD2 matching over 10 bases. Germline lookup yields CDR1 MNHEY and CDR2 SMNVEV (reference sequence). Trimming cost V 6 bases and J 6 bases; bases outside gene matches: 8. This CDR3 spans 15 amino acids. The CDR3 DNA reads as TGTGCCAGCAGCCCAGCGGGGGGGCCATTCAATGAGCAGTTCTTC. The encoded protein is CASSPAGGPFNEQFF.